The clone carrying this TCR beta chain came up once. This entry belongs to a study of blood T cell repertoires in COVID-19. As for the study in general: The United States, Italy and Spain were the sources of the acute and convalescent COVID-19 samples.

Per the authors' pipeline: Amplification of reference gene primers provided the estimated nucleated cell counts. Assay: immunoSEQ multiplex PCR; the TCRdb copy retains only in-frame clones and omits some. V and J calls and clone size are copied from that table; D and trimming were computed from the DNA. The table has approximately 50,000 clones, 65% to 90% seen once; the top ten hold 9.5% to 13%. The ends were cut back, 5 bases at V and 0 bases at J, with 14 bases in the middle. The CDR3 sequence is 15 residues long. Germline V lookup: CDR1 SGHVS, CDR2 FQNEAQ. Sequencing was done on a sample of peripheral blood. The clonotype originates from a human donor in a cohort sampled during active COVID-19. The J gene is TRBJ2-7, the V gene TRBV7-8; D might be TRBD1 (5 bases). CDR3 sequence: CASSPGHRSSYEQYF. In DNA, the CDR3 is TGTGCCAGCAGCCCCGGGCACAGGAGCTCCTACGAGCAGTACTTC.